This entry lists 12 T cell receptor beta chains sequenced from one sample in a study of T cells in Graves' hyperthyroidism and ophthalmopathy. The CDR3 regions of TCR beta were amplified from RNA transcripts. TCR CDR3 underwent first-round RT-PCR with the HTBI primer set. From the multiplex PCR reads, TCRdb called clonotypes with MiXCR, one entry per CDR3 protein. In the table there are about 410,000 distinct CDR3 sequences, about 15% of which are singletons. What was sequenced was blood. Receptor source: a young man with Graves' ophthalmopathy.

This clonotype appeared many times. V is TRBV20-1 and J is TRBJ2-1, with 15 nucleotides matching TRBD2. Losses at the gene ends were 1 base for V and 1 base for J; bases not matched to a gene: 2. Germline V lookup: CDR1 DFQATT, CDR2 SNEGSKA (reference sequence). CDR3 size: 17 residues. CDR3 nucleotide sequence: TGCAGTGCTAGAGGGACTAGCGGGAGGGCTTCCTACAATGAGCAGTTCTTC. Protein product: CSARGTSGRASYNEQFF.

The rearrangement links TRBV6-2 or TRBV6-3 to TRBJ2-7; tentative D call: TRBD1 (7 bases). V lost 9 bases and J 0 bases, leaving 12 bases between the germline ends. This CDR3 has 13 amino acids. Germline values: CDR1 MNHEY, CDR2 SVGEGT. In nucleotides, the CDR3 is TGTGCCAGGTCAGGGGGGAGCTCCTACGAGCAGTACTTC. Translating gives CARSGGSSYEQYF.

This clonotype was counted at least ten times. V gene TRBV6-5 combines with J gene TRBJ2-1, with 9 bases that match TRBD2. The junction had 2 bases not matched to a gene; V was cut back by 2 bases and J by 3 bases. There are 15 residues in the CDR3. Germline lookup yields CDR1 MNHEY and CDR2 SVGAGI. The CDR3 DNA reads as TGTGCCAGCAGTTACGATAGCGGGGGCTACAATGAGCAGTTCTTC. Protein: CASSYDSGGYNEQFF.

The chain recombines TRBV19 with TRBJ2-6, with 10 bases aligning to TRBD2. This CDR3 is 18 amino acids long. V was pared by 7 bases and J by 2 bases, with 11 bases of the junction left unmatched. Germline V lookup: CDR1 LNHDA, CDR2 SQIVND (reference sequence). As DNA, the CDR3 is TGTGCCAGTACCATAGCAGCGGGGGGGGTCGCTGGGGCCAACGTCCTGACTTTC. Its protein product is CASTIAAGGVAGANVLTF. The full variable domain, with the rest looked up from reference TRBV19 and TRBJ2-6, is DGGITQSPKYLFRKEGQNVTLSCEQNLNHDAMYWYRQDPGQGLRLIYYSQIVNDFQKGDIAEGYSVSREKKESFPLTVTSAQKNPTAFYLCASTIAAGGVAGANVLTFGAGSRLTVL.

In its sample, this clonotype was seen many times. The chain carries TRBV2 and TRBJ2-7, with TRBD2 identical over 12 bases. V lost 8 bases and J lost 5; bases outside the gene matches: 10. The CDR3 totals 15 residues. In germline, CDR1 is SNHLY, CDR2 FYNNEI. DNA of the CDR3: TGTGCCAGCGATCCTAGCGGGGGGGCTGGCCACGAGCAGTACTTC. This gives the protein CASDPSGGAGHEQYF.

This clonotype occurred many times. V is TRBV30 and J is TRBJ1-5; D unresolved. Trimming pared 0 bases from V and 0 bases from J, leaving 9 bases between. Germline V gene data show CDR1 as GTSNPN and CDR2 as SVGIG (reference sequence). CDR3 length: 15 residues. The CDR3 is CAWSVGVNSNQPQHF. CDR3 in DNA: TGTGCCTGGAGTGTAGGTGTAAATAGCAATCAGCCCCAGCATTTT.

The chain uses TRBV20-1 and TRBJ2-1; 9 bases fit TRBD1. Germline V gene data show CDR1 as DFQATT and CDR2 as SNEGSKA (reference sequence). This CDR3 has 16 amino acids. V lost 6 bases to trimming and J lost 0 bases; unmatched junction nucleotides: 9. The CDR3 loop reads CSAISGTGSSYNEQFF. The CDR3 DNA reads as TGCAGTGCCATCTCCGGGACAGGGAGCTCCTACAATGAGCAGTTCTTC.

This clonotype showed up just a few times. This clone may be a read error of a much larger clone one base away. The chain employs TRBV20-1 and TRBJ2-7, with 10 bases that match TRBD2. The ends lost 2 bases at V and 6 bases at J; junction bases unmatched: 7. This CDR3 comprises 14 residues. Germline V gene lookup returns CDR1 DFQATT and CDR2 SNEGSKA (reference sequence). CDR3 DNA: TGCAGTGCTAGACTCCCAGCGGGGGGGCTCGAGCAGTACTTC. Amino acid sequence: CSARLPAGGLEQYF.

Many counts were recorded for this clonotype. The chain couples TRBV12-3 or TRBV12-4 to TRBJ2-5, with D hard to call. This CDR3 is 13 amino acids long. V lost 6 bases and J 5 bases, leaving 13 bases between the germline ends. This CDR3 reads CASRGVTAETQYF. In DNA, the CDR3 is TGTGCCAGCAGGGGCGTCACGGCGGAGACCCAGTACTTC.

This clonotype turned up a few times. The rearrangement uses TRBV5-8 and TRBJ2-1; maybe TRBD1 (5 bases). The CDR3 loop spans 14 amino acids. The V and J ends lost 2 bases and 4 bases respectively, with 10 bases between them. Germline-derived CDR1 and CDR2 are SGHTS and YDEGEE. This CDR3 reads CASSLRGRYNEQFF. CDR3 nucleotide sequence: TGTGCCAGCAGCTTAAGGGGAAGGTACAATGAGCAGTTCTTC.

This clonotype was observed at least ten times. The chain carries TRBV5-5 and TRBJ2-7, with 9 nucleotides matching TRBD1. This CDR3 spans 15 amino acids. Germline lookup yields CDR1 SGHKS and CDR2 YYEKEE (reference sequence). V shed 3 bases and J 6 bases; nucleotides not matched to a gene: 10. The DNA of the CDR3 is TGTGCCAGCAGCTGGGACAGGGATCGTCCCCGCGAGCAGTACTTC. This encodes CASSWDRDRPREQYF.

This clonotype was detected ten times or more. The V gene is TRBV5-1, the J gene TRBJ2-1, with 14 positions matching TRBD2. Germline V lookup: CDR1 SGHRS, CDR2 YFSETQ. This CDR3 is 15 amino acids long. V trimming: 4 bases; J trimming: 10 bases; junction bases outside the gene matches: 7. CDR3 region: CASSPGLAGVGEQFF. CDR3 coding DNA: TGCGCCAGCAGCCCGGGACTAGCGGGAGTAGGCGAGCAGTTCTTC.